This T cell receptor beta chain emerged from a study of CD8 T cells in Susac syndrome (dated 2019 in TCRdb). Context from the whole study: Among the Susac syndrome patients who were sequenced, clinically active disease was present in about 6 and clinical remission was observed in about eight. At blood withdrawal, Susac syndrome patients were either therapy-naive, taking corticosteroids (in some cases with IVIg as well), or taking IVIg alone. Repertoire sequencing was used to test whether CD8+ T cell activation and differentiation in Susac syndrome was antigen driven. Results the study describes overall, beyond this receptor: The CD4+ T cell repertoire of patients with Susac syndrome showed no detectable clonal expansion. The study acknowledged that relatively few individuals were included in the TCR sequencing and HLA analysis.

RNA was extracted using the RNeasy kit, and about 0.45 to 1 microgram was reverse transcribed with random hexamers. The immunoSEQ multiplex PCR assay, covering 54 Vbeta and 13 Jbeta segments, was used to amplify TCR beta CDR3 regions. Bias from PCR amplification was corrected by using a synthetic template baseline for primer optimization and for computational correction. In the original analysis: Reads were assigned to V, D and J genes according to IMGT and analyzed in immunoSEQ Analyzer, with only productive sequences retained. Clonality was computed as one minus Shannon entropy normalized by log2 of the number of productive unique sequences. For each patient and control, public and private clones were evaluated within the 100 most prevalent clones. A clone was defined as Susac-specific if it was absent from the healthy and MS cohorts, from some 1,100 published viral clones and from other ImmuneACCESS disease sequences. TCRdb reprocessing: public reads trimmed at Q25 with fastp, clones called with MiXCR, in-frame beta chains kept. Identical CDR3 proteins give one entry, which carries the most common genes and DNA. The authors' filters were not applied to this entry. This sample is represented by about 180,000 distinct CDR3 sequences; around 94% of them were singletons. Clones ranked in the top ten supply 0.12% of the sample.

Worth noting for this clonotype: Its antigen is still unknown. Base qualities are not recorded, but no much larger clone differs from it by a single base.

Its CDR3 holds 15 amino acids, cysteine through phenylalanine. Only CDR3 DNA remains: 45 bases, in frame from the first base. The germline V gene (reference sequence) sets CDR1 to LGHDT and CDR2 to YNNKEL. V lost 3 bases and J lost 7 bases; the stretch between them is 19 bases long. High-throughput TCR beta sequencing profiled peripheral blood CD8+ and CD4+ T cells from healthy donors, Susac syndrome patients and multiple sclerosis patients. The Susac syndrome patients fulfilled recently defined diagnostic criteria for definite or probable disease. Bulk CD8+ and CD4+ T cells were purified magnetically by negative isolation, whereas CD8+ TEMRA cells were enriched by FACS. Blood was collected in EDTA tubes and processed within 24 hours, with PBMCs isolated through density gradient centrifugation. PBMCs destined for TCR sequencing were cryopreserved in liquid nitrogen and later thawed in a 37 °C water bath. A purity of at least 90% was achieved for sorted or isolated CD4+, CD8+ and CD8+ TEMRA cells.

Recombination connected TRBV3-1 to TRBJ2-7; the D gene assignment is ambiguous. This TCR came from a human donor with Susac syndrome. Specimen: CD4+ T cells from PBMCs. The sequence in DNA is TGTGCCAGCAGCCACCCCCAACCCGGATCCTTGGAGCAGTACTTC. This yields the protein CASSHPQPGSLEQYF.